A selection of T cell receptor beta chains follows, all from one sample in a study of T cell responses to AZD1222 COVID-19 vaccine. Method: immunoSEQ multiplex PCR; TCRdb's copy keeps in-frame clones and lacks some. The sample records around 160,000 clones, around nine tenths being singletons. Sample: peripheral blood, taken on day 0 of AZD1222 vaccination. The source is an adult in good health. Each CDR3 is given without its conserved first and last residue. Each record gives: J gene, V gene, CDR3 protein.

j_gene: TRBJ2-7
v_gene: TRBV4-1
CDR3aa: ASSQGINRASEQY

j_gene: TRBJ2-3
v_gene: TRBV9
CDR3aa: ASSVSGWGTDTQY

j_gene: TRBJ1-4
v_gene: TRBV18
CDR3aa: ASSPATNEKLF

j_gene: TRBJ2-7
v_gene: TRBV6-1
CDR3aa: ASSEVVYEQY

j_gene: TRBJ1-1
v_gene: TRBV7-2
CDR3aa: ASSKLQGAENTEAF

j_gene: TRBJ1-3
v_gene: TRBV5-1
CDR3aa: ASSLAGGNTIY

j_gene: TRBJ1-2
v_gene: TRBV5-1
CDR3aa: ASSLSPGHGYT

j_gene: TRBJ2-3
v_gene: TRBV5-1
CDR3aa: ASSLGLAGTTDTQY

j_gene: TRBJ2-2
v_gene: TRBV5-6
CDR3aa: ASSLMVTGELF

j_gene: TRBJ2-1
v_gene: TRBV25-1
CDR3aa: ASSDKDRWIGNEQF

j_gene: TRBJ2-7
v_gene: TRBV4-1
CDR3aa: ASSQDWQSREQY

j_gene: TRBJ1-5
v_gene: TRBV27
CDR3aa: ASSLGGEPQH

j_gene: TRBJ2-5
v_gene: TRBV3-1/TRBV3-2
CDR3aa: ASSSAASFSETQY

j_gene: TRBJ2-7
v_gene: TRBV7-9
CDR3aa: ASSLGAGVNYEQY

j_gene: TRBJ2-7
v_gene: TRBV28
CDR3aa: ASSLGDYEQY

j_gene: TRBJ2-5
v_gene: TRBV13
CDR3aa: ASSSIRTGEGTQY

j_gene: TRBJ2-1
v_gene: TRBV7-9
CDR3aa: ASSLARQGPYNEQF

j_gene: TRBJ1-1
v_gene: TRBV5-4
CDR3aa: ASSLPDRAITEAF

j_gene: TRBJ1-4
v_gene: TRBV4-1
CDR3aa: ASSQVLPPRDRANEKLF

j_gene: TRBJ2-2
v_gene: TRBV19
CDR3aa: ASSISPWGQGGTGELF

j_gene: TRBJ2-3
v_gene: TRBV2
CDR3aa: ASGTESTDTQY

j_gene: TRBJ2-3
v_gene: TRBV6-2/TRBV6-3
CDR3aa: ASSKGLLAGTYTDTQY

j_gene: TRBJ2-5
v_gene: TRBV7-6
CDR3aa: ASSLAWSGGGEETQY

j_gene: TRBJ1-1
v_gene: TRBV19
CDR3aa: ASSPLETVNTEAF

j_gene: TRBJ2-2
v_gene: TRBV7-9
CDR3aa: ASSAPGAANTGELF

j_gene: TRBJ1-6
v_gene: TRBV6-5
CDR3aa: ASSTRGSPLH

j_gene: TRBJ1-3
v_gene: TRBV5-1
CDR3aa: ASSLGGQGDTIY

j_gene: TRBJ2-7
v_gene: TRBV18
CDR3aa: ASSPTGTGGREQY